This note documents a single T cell receptor (beta chain) sequence. Its antigen is still unknown. Trimming removed 4 bases from V and 10 bases from J, with 11 bases in between. The germline V gene has CDR1 SGHKS and CDR2 YYEKEE (reference sequence). The CDR3 extends over 11 amino acids. The sample is drawn from a study of shared clonotypes between healthy human individuals. Study-level findings and limits: Lower generation probabilities were found for non-shared clonotypes than for those shared by all four donors. Sampling included only blood; tissue repertoires likely differ.

Produced via immunoSEQ multiplex PCR; TCRdb's table is partial and in-frame only. The sample records some 2,500,000 clones, over 85% being singletons. The chain couples TRBV5-5 to TRBJ2-5; no definite D call. This sequence originates from a man aged 18 to 29 in good health. Some clones in this sample may be carry-over from other donors' samples. Sample: naive CD4+ T cells from PBMCs. The sample's subset: CD45RA+ positively selected. The CDR3 DNA reads as TGTGCCAGCAGCAGACAAGACGGCCAGTACTTC. This gives the protein CASSRQDGQYF. The full variable domain, rest sourced from reference TRBV5-5 and TRBJ2-5, is DAGVTQSPTHLIKTRGQQVTLRCSPISGHKSVSWYQQVLGQGPQFIFQYYEKEERGRGNFPDRFSARQFPNYSSELNVNALLLGDSALYLCASSRQDGQYFGPGTRLLVL.